The clone carrying this T cell receptor beta chain appeared a few times. The data originate from a study of neurological immune-mediated disorders. TCRdb processed the 5' RACE reads anew with MiXCR; each CDR3 protein has one entry. The sample holds 81,000 or so distinct CDR3 sequences; about 5.2% are singletons and the top ten take roughly 2.2%. Sequencing was carried out using PBMCs. This TCR came from a woman aged 25 to 39 with multiple sclerosis.

The DNA for the CDR3 is TGTGCCACCAGCACCGGACAGGGTCAATCTACGAACACCGGGGAGCTGTTTTTT. Amino acids: CATSTGQGQSTNTGELFF. This chain connects TRBV15 to TRBJ2-2, with 8 bases aligning to TRBD1. V was pared by 4 bases and J by 0 bases, with 10 bases of the junction left unmatched. Germline assignment: CDR1 LNHNV and CDR2 YYDKDF (reference sequence). This CDR3 comprises 18 residues.